A selection of T cell receptor beta chains follows, all from one sample in a study of T cells in Graves' hyperthyroidism and ophthalmopathy. Using its own MiXCR run on the multiplex PCR reads, TCRdb lists one record per CDR3 protein. In the table there are a few hundred thousand distinct CDR3 sequences, 16% of which are singletons. The sequenced material came from blood. The receptors come from a woman aged 40 to 50 with Graves' ophthalmopathy. CDR3s leave out the opening cysteine and the closing phenylalanine or tryptophan. The D gene is left open where the match is weak. Where a row states a size, it is once, few, many or the class of an expanded clone; other rows omit it.

TRBV7-2	TRBJ2-1	NA	NA	ASSQGFGAAYNEQF
TRBV20-1	TRBJ2-1	NA	NA	SARAATPGNEQF
TRBV9	TRBJ1-4	NA	NA	ASSPQLRGSEKLF
TRBV6-4	TRBJ1-2	few	NA	AGSYSRTVYGYT
TRBV29-1	TRBJ2-5	few	TRBD1	SVLVSGGETQY
TRBV12-3/TRBV12-4	TRBJ2-5	many	TRBD2	ASSQGLAWETQY
TRBV29-1	TRBJ2-5	few	TRBD2	SVWGSSGPGGETQY
TRBV20-1	TRBJ2-3	NA	NA	SARTYTFSRGTQY
TRBV11-2	TRBJ2-3	once	TRBD2	ASSLGTGGASDTQY
TRBV24-1	TRBJ2-3	NA	TRBD2	ATAGYRADTQY
TRBV6-1	TRBJ2-3	NA	NA	ASYSRVRTDTQY
TRBV6-1	TRBJ2-2	few	NA	ASSDSLEVGELF
TRBV11-2	TRBJ2-5	many	TRBD1	ASSDQGVAQETQY
TRBV3-1	TRBJ1-3	many	NA	ASSPGGVGNTIY
TRBV6-1	TRBJ1-5	NA	NA	ASSVGNHQPQH
TRBV6-5	TRBJ2-1	NA	TRBD2	ASSYGNLAGGNEQF
TRBV5-5	TRBJ1-2	NA	NA	ASSSQGSGYT
TRBV5-1	TRBJ1-1	NA	NA	ASRSQVMNTEAF
TRBV27	TRBJ2-1	many	TRBD2	ASSFSGSSSYNEQF
TRBV5-1	TRBJ2-5	few	NA	ASSPTPDSQETQY
TRBV14	TRBJ2-1	NA	TRBD2	ASSQGLAGGYSYNEQF
TRBV5-1	TRBJ2-1	NA	TRBD2	ASSLGTSGISEQF
TRBV5-1	TRBJ1-1	many	TRBD1	ASRPTGFSQLTTEAF
TRBV10-2	TRBJ1-2	NA	NA	ASSEDRKNYGYT
TRBV28	TRBJ1-4	many	TRBD1	ASSYGTGEKLF
TRBV6-1	TRBJ2-7	many	TRBD1	ASSVSGTGEYEQY
TRBV10-3	TRBJ1-4	NA	NA	AISDSQHNEKLF
TRBV12-3/TRBV12-4	TRBJ2-1	NA	NA	ASSRSVSYNEQF
TRBV11-2	TRBJ1-1	once	NA	ASSPHGAGTEAF
TRBV9	TRBJ2-1	few	NA	ASSVGGAFFNEQF
TRBV14	TRBJ2-3	NA	NA	ASSQVMGDTQY
TRBV12-3/TRBV12-4	TRBJ2-6	NA	NA	ASSFGSSGANVLT
TRBV27	TRBJ1-1	many	TRBD1	ASTRVPGQGNTEAF
TRBV7-2	TRBJ1-2	many	NA	ASSSPPGQINYGYT
TRBV20-1	TRBJ2-7	many	NA	SAPFRGSNYEQY
TRBV7-9	TRBJ1-6	few	NA	ASSQTWSPLH
TRBV7-8	TRBJ2-7	many	NA	ASSPREPFSYEQY
TRBV27	TRBJ1-5	NA	NA	ASSASRTAYSNQPQH
TRBV2	TRBJ2-4	NA	NA	ASSEARRFADIQY
TRBV28	TRBJ1-5	many	NA	ASSLSAGMSNQPQH
TRBV2	TRBJ1-4	NA	NA	ASSEAPRGAGEGEKLF
TRBV7-8	TRBJ1-1	many	NA	ASSLKTVPNTEAF
TRBV7-8	TRBJ2-2	many	TRBD1	ASSLADRVGGELF
TRBV20-1	TRBJ2-1	many	TRBD1	SAWYGQGHNEQF
TRBV2	TRBJ2-3	many	NA	ATRFGTPGDTQY
TRBV5-6	TRBJ2-7	many	NA	ASSYRFVTGRSYEQY
TRBV4-1	TRBJ2-5	few	NA	ASSQARDDETQY
TRBV12-3/TRBV12-4	TRBJ1-5	few	NA	ASSSTVTPQH
TRBV13	TRBJ2-7	many	TRBD2	ASSRWREALLEQY
TRBV27	TRBJ1-1	few	NA	ASTGSGTTEAF
TRBV20-1	TRBJ2-3	many	NA	SARKGIGTDTQY
TRBV5-5	TRBJ2-3	many	NA	ASSLASGRVDTQY
TRBV3-1	TRBJ2-7	many	NA	ASSQGTAYEQY
TRBV14	TRBJ2-5	NA	TRBD1	ASSQEVEGSRGPTQETQY
TRBV7-9	TRBJ2-5	many	TRBD2	ASSLTSGSKTQY
TRBV11-2	TRBJ1-4	many	NA	ASSLGSFGSNNEKLF
TRBV7-2	TRBJ2-1	NA	TRBD2	ASSLRRLANEQF
TRBV11-3	TRBJ2-6	once	NA	ASSLGYSNKGSGANVLT